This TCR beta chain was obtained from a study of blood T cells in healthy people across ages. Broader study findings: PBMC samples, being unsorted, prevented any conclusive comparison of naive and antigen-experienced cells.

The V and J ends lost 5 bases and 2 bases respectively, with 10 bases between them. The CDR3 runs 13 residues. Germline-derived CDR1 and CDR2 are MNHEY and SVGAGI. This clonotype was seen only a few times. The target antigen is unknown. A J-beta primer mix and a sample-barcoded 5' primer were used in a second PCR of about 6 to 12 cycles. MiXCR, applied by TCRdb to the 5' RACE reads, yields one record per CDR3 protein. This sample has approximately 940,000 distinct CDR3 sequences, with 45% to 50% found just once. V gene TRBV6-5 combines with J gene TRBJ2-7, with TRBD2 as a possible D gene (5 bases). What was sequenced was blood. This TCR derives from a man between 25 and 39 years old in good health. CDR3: CASSDAGPYEQYF. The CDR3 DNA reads TGTGCCAGCAGTGACGCGGGCCCCTACGAGCAGTACTTC.